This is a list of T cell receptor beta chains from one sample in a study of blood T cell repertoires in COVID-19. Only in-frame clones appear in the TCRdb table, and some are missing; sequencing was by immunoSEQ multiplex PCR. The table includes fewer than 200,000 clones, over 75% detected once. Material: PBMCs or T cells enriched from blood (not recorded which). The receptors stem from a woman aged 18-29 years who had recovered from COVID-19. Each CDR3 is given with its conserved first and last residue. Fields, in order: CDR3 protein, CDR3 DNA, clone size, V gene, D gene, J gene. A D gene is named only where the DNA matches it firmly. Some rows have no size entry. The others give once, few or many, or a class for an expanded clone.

CASISQRASTDTQYF,TGTGCCAGCATTTCGCAGCGGGCAAGCACAGATACGCAGTATTTT,.,TRBV2,.,TRBJ2-3
CASSQYRLAGGEQFF,TGTGCCAGCAGCCAATACCGGCTAGCGGGAGGTGAGCAGTTCTTC,.,TRBV3-1/TRBV3-2,TRBD2,TRBJ2-1
CASSLPSGSSHEQYF,TGTGCCAGCAGTCTCCCCAGCGGGAGTAGCCACGAGCAGTACTTC,.,TRBV2,TRBD2,TRBJ2-7
CSASSDRDHGYTF,TGCAGTGCTAGTTCTGACAGGGATCATGGCTACACCTTC,once,TRBV20-1,TRBD1,TRBJ1-2
CASSYRGLDYNEQFF,TGTGCCAGCAGTTACCGCGGGCTAGACTACAATGAGCAGTTCTTC,.,TRBV28,.,TRBJ2-1
CAAPCTGEDTEAFF,TGTGCCGCACCGTGCACAGGGGAGGACACTGAAGCTTTCTTT,.,TRBV19,TRBD1,TRBJ1-1
CASSLLGRVMGEGNYGYTF,TGTGCCAGCAGTTTATTGGGCAGGGTGATGGGGGAGGGCAACTATGGCTACACCTTC,.,TRBV28,.,TRBJ1-2
CAWSPGERQPQHF,TGTGCCTGGAGTCCAGGGGAGCGTCAGCCCCAGCATTTT,few,TRBV30,.,TRBJ1-5
CASSPLWPANYGYTF,TGTGCCAGCAGCCCCCTCTGGCCCGCAAACTATGGCTACACCTTC,.,TRBV11-2,.,TRBJ1-2
CASRKKDRSGELFF,TGTGCCAGCAGAAAAAAGGACAGGTCCGGGGAGCTGTTTTTT,.,TRBV28,TRBD1,TRBJ2-2
CASSLARDTGNTIYF,TGCGCCAGCAGCTTGGCCAGGGACACTGGAAACACCATATATTTT,once,TRBV5-1,.,TRBJ1-3
CASIPWGRGPGGYTF,TGTGCCAGCATCCCTTGGGGGAGGGGCCCGGGTGGCTACACCTTC,.,TRBV28,.,TRBJ1-2
CASSKEGRQANYGYTF,TGTGCCAGCAGCAAAGAGGGGCGCCAAGCTAACTATGGCTACACCTTC,.,TRBV21-1,.,TRBJ1-2
CASSFASDRGEQYF,TGTGCCAGCAGTTTCGCCTCGGACAGGGGCGAGCAGTACTTC,.,TRBV28,TRBD1,TRBJ2-7
CASSQGQTYHYEQYF,TGTGCCAGCAGCCAAGGCCAAACCTACCACTACGAGCAGTACTTC,.,TRBV3-1/TRBV3-2,.,TRBJ2-7
CASSLGLPPTDTQYF,TGTGCCAGCAGCTTGGGACTCCCACCCACAGATACGCAGTATTTT,.,TRBV11-2,.,TRBJ2-3
CASSYQDLSNQPQHF,TGTGCCAGCAGTTACCAGGATCTTAGCAATCAGCCCCAGCATTTT,.,TRBV6-2/TRBV6-3,.,TRBJ1-5
CASSLSQWPGVYNEQFF,TGTGCCAGCAGCCTATCCCAGTGGCCAGGGGTCTACAATGAGCAGTTCTTC,.,TRBV7-2,.,TRBJ2-1
CASTQGVQVGNYEQYF,TGTGCCAGCACCCAGGGGGTACAGGTGGGGAACTACGAGCAGTACTTC,.,TRBV2,TRBD1,TRBJ2-7
CASSQTRQGFYNEQFF,TGTGCCAGCAGCCAAACCCGACAGGGGTTTTACAATGAGCAGTTCTTC,.,TRBV3-1/TRBV3-2,TRBD1,TRBJ2-1
CASSFNNSPLHF,TGTGCCAGCAGTTTTAATAATTCACCCCTCCACTTT,.,TRBV27,.,TRBJ1-6
CASSPPSGEETQYF,TGTGCCAGCTCACCACCGTCGGGGGAAGAGACCCAGTACTTC,.,TRBV18,.,TRBJ2-5
CASSPDSQLSGNTIYF,TGTGCCAGTAGTCCGGACAGTCAACTCTCTGGAAACACCATATATTTT,.,TRBV19,.,TRBJ1-3
CAWSYVFGDIRGSGELFF,TGTGCCTGGAGTTACGTTTTTGGGGACATCCGTGGTTCCGGGGAGCTGTTTTTT,.,TRBV30,.,TRBJ2-2
CASSGSGNTEAFF,TGTGCCAGTAGTGGATCAGGGAACACTGAAGCTTTCTTT,.,TRBV19,.,TRBJ1-1
CASSERDTEAFF,TGTGCCAGCAGTGAACGGGACACTGAAGCTTTCTTT,.,TRBV25-1,.,TRBJ1-1
CASSTPKGTSGSGFTDTQYF,TGTGCCAGCAGTACCCCCAAGGGGACTAGCGGGAGCGGTTTCACAGATACGCAGTATTTT,.,TRBV2,TRBD2,TRBJ2-3
CASSSSGGTYTDTQYF,TGTGCCAGCAGCAGTAGCGGGGGGACCTACACAGATACGCAGTATTTT,.,TRBV7-6,TRBD2,TRBJ2-3
CATSRRGEGGTEAFF,TGTGCCACCAGCAGGAGGGGGGAGGGAGGCACTGAAGCTTTCTTT,.,TRBV15,.,TRBJ1-1
CASSFSQNTEAFF,TGTGCCAGCAGCTTTAGCCAGAACACTGAAGCTTTCTTT,.,TRBV11-1,.,TRBJ1-1
CASSSPDREVGTEAFF,TGTGCCAGCAGTTCCCCGGACAGGGAAGTTGGCACTGAAGCTTTCTTT,.,TRBV28,TRBD1,TRBJ1-1
CASSPGGLKTQYF,TGTGCCAGCAGCCCCGGGGGGTTAAAGACCCAGTACTTC,few,TRBV4-2,TRBD2,TRBJ2-5
CASSGDPGGWYTDTQYF,TGTGCCAGCAGCGGGGACCCCGGGGGATGGTACACAGATACGCAGTATTTT,.,TRBV9,.,TRBJ2-3
CASSEGPGGTGYTF,TGCGCCAGCAGTGAGGGCCCGGGAGGGACTGGCTACACCTTC,.,TRBV10-2,.,TRBJ1-2
CASSRGQGAAGANVLTF,TGTGCCAGCAGCCGCGGACAGGGGGCAGCTGGGGCCAACGTCCTGACTTTC,.,TRBV7-2,TRBD1,TRBJ2-6
CASSLGRTSGGTDTQYF,TGTGCCAGCAGCTTAGGTCGGACTAGCGGGGGCACAGATACGCAGTATTTT,.,TRBV7-2,TRBD2,TRBJ2-3
CASSLAPGDEQYF,TGCGCCAGCAGCTTGGCCCCGGGGGACGAGCAGTACTTC,.,TRBV5-1,.,TRBJ2-7
CAISSSPDSPLHF,TGTGCCATCAGTTCTTCTCCGGATTCACCCCTCCACTTT,.,TRBV10-3,.,TRBJ1-6
CASHNTGELFF,TGTGCCAGCCATAACACCGGGGAGCTGTTTTTT,.,TRBV25-1,.,TRBJ2-2
CSVFRRGVGRGAKNIQYF,TGCAGCGTGTTCCGACGGGGGGTGGGACGCGGGGCCAAAAACATTCAGTACTTC,.,TRBV29-1,TRBD2,TRBJ2-4